The T cell receptor (beta chain) under discussion was sequenced for a study of CD8+ T cells in alopecia areata. Study context: Tofacitinib continued for 6 to 18 months and was then withheld for 6 months.

Treatment of the sample: oral pan-JAK inhibitor, 5-10 mg twice daily. Reverse transcription of extracted RNA yielded cDNA, which provided the sequencing template. TCRdb keeps only in-frame clones here, not all; method: immunoSEQ multiplex PCR. This table holds 150,000 to 200,000 clones, around 64% found once. CDR1 and CDR2 from the germline V gene are MNHEY and SMNVEV (reference sequence). Trimming cost V 5 bases and J 8 bases, with 10 bases left between them. There are 12 residues in the CDR3. The chain recombines TRBV27 with TRBJ2-1; D ambiguous. The starting material was CD4+ T cells sorted from blood, obtained between weeks 49 and 50, from a patient treated with tofacitinib. This TCR was recovered from a human donor with alopecia areata. CDR3 sequence (DNA): TGTGCCAGCAGTCCTCTTATGTATGAGCAGTTCTTC. Protein product: CASSPLMYEQFF.